This entry is about one T cell receptor (beta chain). Its antigen is currently not known. Per-base quality was not reported, and no clone a single base away is much larger than it. The sample is drawn from a study of CD8 T cells in ankylosing spondylitis (dated by TCRdb to 2015 to 2018). A note on the overall study: The study profiled T cell receptor beta repertoires in healthy donors and ankylosing spondylitis patients to find disease-linked TCR variants. The full study cohort comprised about 24 ankylosing spondylitis patients and 85 to 120 healthy donors. Peripheral blood was sampled, and synovial fluid was additionally collected from ankylosing spondylitis patients. Summary of the overall study and its limitations: Blood from ankylosing spondylitis patients appeared to be characterized by a TCR beta motif composed of eight highly homologous amino acid variants. Significant enrichment of the disease-linked clones was reported in matched synovial fluid samples from ankylosing spondylitis patients. Some motif variants were previously reported in synovial fluid and blood of reactive arthritis patients, suggesting common disease-initiation mechanisms. A CD8+ phenotype was shown by the disease-linked clones, which were found at relatively low frequencies in peripheral blood.

Data came from an Illumina HiSeq 2500. Quantitative 5'-RACE with molecular barcodes was the method used to prepare the TCR beta libraries. As for the original processing: A new computational method, built on a probabilistic model of VDJ rearrangement, was used to identify disease-linked TCR variants. Through fastp at Q25 and MiXCR, TCRdb rebuilt clones from the public reads, retaining in-frame beta chains. Rows are combined by CDR3 protein, so each entry shows the most common genes and DNA. These V and J calls derive from TCRdb rather than the authors' analysis. Within this sample are some 180,000 distinct CDR3 sequences, with about 18% of them counted one time only. Clones ranked in the top ten supply roughly 4.5% of the sample. From a lookup of the germline V gene (reference sequence), CDR1 and CDR2 are LGHDT and YNNKEL. Counted from cysteine to phenylalanine, this CDR3 has 15 amino acids. The retained sequence is limited to the CDR3, 45 bases, with the frame set at the first base. V is pruned by 5 bases and J by 1 base, leaving 6 bases of the junction without a gene match.

The sequence is built from TRBV3-1 and TRBJ2-5; TRBD1 lines up with 8 middle nucleotides. The material sequenced was blood, either unsorted or a sorted T cell fraction (not recorded which). The TCR comes from a male donor aged 10-30 years with ankylosing spondylitis or in good health (not recorded which). Donor details come from another sample of the same person, matched by shared clones. The bases read TGTGCCAGCAGCACGCGGGACAGGCCCCAAGAGACCCAGTACTTC. The resulting protein is CASSTRDRPQETQYF.